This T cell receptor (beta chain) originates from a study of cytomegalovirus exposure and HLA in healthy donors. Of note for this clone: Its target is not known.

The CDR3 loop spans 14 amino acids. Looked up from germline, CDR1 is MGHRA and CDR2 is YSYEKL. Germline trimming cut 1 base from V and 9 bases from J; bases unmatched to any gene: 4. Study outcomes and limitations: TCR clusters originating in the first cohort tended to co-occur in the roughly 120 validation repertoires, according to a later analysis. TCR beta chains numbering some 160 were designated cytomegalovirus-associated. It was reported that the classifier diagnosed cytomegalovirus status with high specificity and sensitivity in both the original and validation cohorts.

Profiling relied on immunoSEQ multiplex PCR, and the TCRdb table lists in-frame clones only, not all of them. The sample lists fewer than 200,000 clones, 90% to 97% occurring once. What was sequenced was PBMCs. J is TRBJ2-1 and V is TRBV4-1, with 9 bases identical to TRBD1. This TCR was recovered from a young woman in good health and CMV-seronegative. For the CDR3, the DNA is TGCGCCAGCAGCCAAGGGACAGGGGCGGCTGAGCAGTTCTTC. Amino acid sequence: CASSQGTGAAEQFF.